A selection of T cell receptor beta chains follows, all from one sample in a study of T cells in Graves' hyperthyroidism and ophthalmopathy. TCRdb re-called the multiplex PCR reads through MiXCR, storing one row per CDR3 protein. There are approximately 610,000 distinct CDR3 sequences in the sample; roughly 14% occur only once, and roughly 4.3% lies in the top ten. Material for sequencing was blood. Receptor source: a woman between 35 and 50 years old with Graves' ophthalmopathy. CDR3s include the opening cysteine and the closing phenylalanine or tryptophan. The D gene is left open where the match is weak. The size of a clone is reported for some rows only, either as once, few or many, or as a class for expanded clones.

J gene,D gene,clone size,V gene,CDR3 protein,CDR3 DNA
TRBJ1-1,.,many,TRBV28,CASSLPRGVGGEAFF,TGTGCCAGCAGTTTGCCCCGTGGGGTAGGGGGTGAAGCTTTCTTT
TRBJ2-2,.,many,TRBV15,CATGAAGTGELFF,TGTGCCACCGGAGCAGCAGGCACCGGGGAGCTGTTTTTT
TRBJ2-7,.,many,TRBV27,CASSLLGESPYEQYF,TGTGCCAGCAGTTTATTGGGGGAATCCCCCTACGAGCAGTACTTC
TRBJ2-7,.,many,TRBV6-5,CASTWVYEQYF,TGTGCCAGCACTTGGGTCTACGAGCAGTACTTC
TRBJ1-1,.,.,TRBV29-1,CSVLRGFTEAFF,TGCAGCGTCCTAAGGGGCTTCACTGAAGCTTTCTTT
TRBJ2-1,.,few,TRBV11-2,CASRPSSYNEQFF,TGTGCCAGCAGACCCAGCTCCTACAATGAGCAGTTCTTC
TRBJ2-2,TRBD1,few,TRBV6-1,CASTWDRGTGELFF,TGTGCCAGCACCTGGGACAGGGGCACCGGGGAGCTGTTTTTT
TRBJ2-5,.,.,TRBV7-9,CASSLGEYQETQYF,TGTGCCAGCAGCTTAGGGGAGTACCAAGAGACCCAGTACTTC
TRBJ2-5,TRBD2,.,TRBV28,CASSLYAAGAQETQYF,TGTGCCAGCAGTTTATATGCAGCGGGAGCCCAAGAGACCCAGTACTTC
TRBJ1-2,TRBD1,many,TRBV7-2,CASSLQGALNYGYTF,TGTGCCAGCAGCTTACAGGGGGCCCTTAACTATGGCTACACCTTC
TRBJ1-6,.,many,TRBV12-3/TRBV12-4,CASSLERVDSPLHF,TGTGCCAGCAGTTTGGAGCGGGTCGATTCACCCCTCCACTTT
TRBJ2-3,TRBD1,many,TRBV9,CASSGLTGASTDTQYF,TGTGCCAGCAGCGGACTGACAGGGGCTAGCACAGATACGCAGTATTTT
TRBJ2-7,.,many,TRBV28,CASSPGLSDEQYF,TGTGCCAGCAGCCCGGGACTGTCAGACGAGCAGTACTTC
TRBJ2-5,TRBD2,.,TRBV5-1,CASSLGGSGSNLQETQYF,TGCGCCAGCAGCTTGGGCGGTAGCGGGAGTAATCTCCAAGAGACCCAGTACTTC
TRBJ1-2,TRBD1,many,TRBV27,CASSTGQGQYGYTF,TGTGCCAGCAGTACGGGACAGGGGCAATATGGCTACACCTTC
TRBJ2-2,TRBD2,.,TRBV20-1,CSARDPGAAGSNTGELFF,TGCAGTGCTAGAGATCCTGGAGCAGCGGGATCAAACACCGGGGAGCTGTTTTTT
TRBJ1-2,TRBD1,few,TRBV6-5,CASSYLRTGGVDGYTF,TGTGCCAGCAGTTACTTGCGGACAGGGGGGGTAGATGGCTACACCTTC
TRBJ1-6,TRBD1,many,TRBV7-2,CASSLGGQGSSPLHF,TGTGCCAGCAGCTTAGGAGGACAGGGATCGTCACCCCTCCACTTT
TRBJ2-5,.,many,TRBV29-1,CSAARGGGQETQYF,TGCAGCGCTGCCCGAGGAGGGGGTCAAGAGACCCAGTACTTC
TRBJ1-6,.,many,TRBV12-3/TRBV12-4,CASSLSGRSSNSPLHF,TGTGCCAGCAGTTTATCTGGTAGGAGCTCTAATTCACCCCTCCACTTT
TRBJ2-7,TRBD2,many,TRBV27,CASSERERTYEQYF,TGTGCCAGCAGTGAGCGGGAGAGGACCTACGAGCAGTACTTC
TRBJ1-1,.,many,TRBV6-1,CASTPTGLNTEAFF,TGTGCCAGCACCCCGACAGGTTTGAACACTGAAGCTTTCTTT
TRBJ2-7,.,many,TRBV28,CASSSSRREQYF,TGTGCCAGCAGTTCCAGCCGACGGGAGCAGTACTTC
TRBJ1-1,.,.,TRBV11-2,CASSLDRFMNTEAFF,TGTGCCAGCAGCTTAGACAGGTTCATGAACACTGAAGCTTTCTTT
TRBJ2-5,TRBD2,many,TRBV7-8,CASSPAGDPRETQYF,TGTGCCAGCAGCCCAGCGGGGGACCCCAGGGAGACCCAGTACTTC
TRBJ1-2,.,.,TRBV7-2,CASSLAAVPNYGYTF,TGTGCCAGCAGCTTAGCGGCGGTTCCTAACTATGGCTACACCTTC
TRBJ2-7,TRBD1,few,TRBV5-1,CASSRTGVNEQYF,TGCGCCAGCAGCCGGACAGGGGTCAACGAGCAGTACTTC
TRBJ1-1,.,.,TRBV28,CASSLTPDTEAFF,TGTGCCAGCAGTTTGACTCCAGACACTGAAGCTTTCTTT
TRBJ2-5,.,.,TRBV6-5,CASSYSVGDQETQYF,TGTGCCAGCAGTTACTCTGTAGGTGACCAAGAGACCCAGTACTTC
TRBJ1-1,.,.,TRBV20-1,CSADGRTGAFF,TGCAGTGCGGACGGAAGAACTGGAGCTTTCTTT
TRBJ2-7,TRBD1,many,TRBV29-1,CSVGQGDAYEQYF,TGCAGCGTGGGACAGGGGGACGCCTACGAGCAGTACTTC
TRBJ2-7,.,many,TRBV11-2,CASSLVGTQAPYEQYF,TGTGCCAGCAGCTTAGTTGGGACCCAAGCTCCCTACGAGCAGTACTTC
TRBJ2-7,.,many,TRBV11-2,CASSLMAGDYEQYF,TGTGCCAGCAGCTTGATGGCAGGGGACTACGAGCAGTACTTC
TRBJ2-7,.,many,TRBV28,CASSFPAGYEQYF,TGTGCCAGCAGTTTTCCAGCGGGCTACGAGCAGTACTTC
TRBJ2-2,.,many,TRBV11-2,CASSLDRATRYTGELFF,TGTGCCAGCAGCTTAGATAGGGCGACTAGATACACCGGGGAGCTGTTTTTT
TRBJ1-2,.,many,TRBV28,CASIQRGNYGYTF,TGTGCCAGCATCCAACGGGGAAACTATGGCTACACCTTC